One T cell receptor beta chain is described in this entry. Its antigen remains unidentified. The sample comes from a study of lung T cells in sarcoidosis with Löfgren's syndrome. About the research overall: Analyses focused on Löfgren's syndrome patients.

MiXCR, run by TCRdb on the reads, gives a single entry per CDR3 protein. The table shows 15,000 to 20,000 distinct CDR3 sequences, with roughly 20% occurring only once. This CDR3 has 15 residues. Germline CDR1 and CDR2: LGHDT and YNNKEL (reference sequence). V lost 4 bases, J lost 4 bases, and 8 bases stayed unmatched. Findings of the study overall: TRAV12-1 and TRBV2 were reportedly most expanded in Löfgren's patients. Multiple Löfgren's syndrome patients reportedly shared TRAV12-1 and TRBV2 CDR3 motifs, suggesting public CD4+ TCRs. TRAV12-1 preferentially paired with TRBV2, with homologous CDR3s.

The V gene is TRBV3-1, the J gene TRBJ2-3; 7 bases line up with TRBD2. Sample: CD4+ T cells from PBMCs. The receptor comes from a human donor with sarcoidosis (Löfgren's syndrome or another form), or a control subject (not recorded which). This chain's CDR3 is CASSPRAGAADTQYF. Written as DNA, the CDR3 is TGTGCCAGCAGCCCTAGGGCGGGAGCGGCAGATACGCAGTATTTT.